The TCR beta chain under discussion was sequenced for a study of PD-L1 blockade in urothelial cancer. About the research overall: The year 2014 saw patients start atezolizumab, 1,200 mg intravenously every 3 weeks. Specimens of blood held a median count of about 150,000 T cells.

Regarding the study as a whole: Below-median pretreatment blood TCR clonality predicted better survival.

Assay: immunoSEQ multiplex PCR; the TCRdb copy retains only in-frame clones and omits some. Of fewer than 35,000 clones in the sample, approximately 87% are singletons; the top ten hold roughly 3.5%. Urothelial carcinoma in patients was locally advanced or metastatic. The J segment lost 0 bases and the V segment lost 4 bases, leaving 3 bases of the junction unmatched. The CDR3 is 16 residues long. Germline assignment: CDR1 SGHNT and CDR2 YYREEE (reference sequence). About this clone: The antigen is unknown.

This chain uses TRBV5-4 with TRBJ2-2, with 10 bases aligning to TRBD1. The sequences come from PBMCs, collected around atezolizumab (anti-PD-L1) treatment. The receptor was derived from a man aged 50-59 years with urothelial cancer. CDR3: CASSLGQGANTGELFF. The CDR3 nucleotides are TGTGCCAGCAGCCTCGGACAGGGGGCGAACACCGGGGAGCTGTTTTTT.